These T cell receptor beta chains were read from a single sample in a study of vaccination and CD4 T cells after COVID-19. TCRdb fed the PCR reads into MiXCR, producing one record per CDR3 protein. The data hold approximately 15,000 distinct CDR3 sequences, with roughly 50% observed a single time. These receptors lack a known antigen. The specimen sequenced was CD4+ T cells from blood, cultured in vitro. These receptors came from a human donor who had recovered from COVID-19. The CDR3 runs from the conserved cysteine through the conserved F or W. A D gene is named only where the DNA matches it firmly. Clone size is given for some rows only: seen once, a few or many times, or a class if the clone is expanded.

>13|TRBV7-8|-|TRBJ2-7|TRBD2
CASSYRDYNEQYF
TGTGCCAGCAGCTACCGGGACTACAACGAGCAGTACTTC
>14|TRBV27|-|TRBJ2-2|-
CASSLSWSPGELFF
TGTGCCAGCAGTTTATCGTGGAGTCCCGGGGAGCTGTTTTTT
>13|TRBV7-3|-|TRBJ1-2|-
CASSRGQRDGYTF
TGTGCCAGCAGCAGAGGACAACGGGATGGCTACACCTTC
>15|TRBV7-2|once|TRBJ1-1|-
CASSLEVGVATEAFF
TGTGCCAGCAGCTTAGAAGTGGGGGTAGCCACTGAAGCTTTCTTT
>15|TRBV20-1|-|TRBJ2-1|TRBD2
CSASRLAGGLNEQFF
TGCAGTGCTAGTCGACTAGCGGGAGGTTTAAATGAGCAGTTCTTC
>14|TRBV5-8|-|TRBJ2-7|-
CASSLKAPGYEQYF
TGTGCCAGCAGCTTAAAGGCGCCCGGGTACGAGCAGTACTTC
>14|TRBV20-1|-|TRBJ2-2|TRBD2
CSARLAGGVGELFF
TGCAGTGCTAGACTAGCGGGAGGTGTCGGGGAGCTGTTTTTT
>17|TRBV19|-|TRBJ1-5|-
CASSARGLFWSNQPQHF
TGTGCCAGTAGTGCCCGGGGACTGTTCTGGAGCAATCAGCCCCAGCATTTT
>12|TRBV20-1|few|TRBJ2-1|-
CSASHPPNEQFF
TGCAGTGCTAGCCACCCCCCCAATGAGCAGTTCTTC
>15|TRBV15|-|TRBJ2-5|TRBD1
CATSRGQGAQETQYF
TGTGCCACCAGCAGAGGGCAGGGGGCCCAAGAGACCCAGTACTTC
>13|TRBV5-3|-|TRBJ1-2|-
CARSLPDCYGYTF
TGTGCCAGAAGCCTACCTGACTGCTATGGCTACACCTTC
>16|TRBV7-9|few|TRBJ1-1|-
CASSPGGRRRGTEAFF
TGTGCCAGCAGCCCCGGTGGGAGACGGCGGGGTACTGAAGCTTTCTTT
>15|TRBV11-3|-|TRBJ2-7|TRBD1
CASSLGGDRASEQYF
TGTGCCAGCAGCTTAGGTGGGGACAGGGCATCCGAGCAGTACTTC
>11|TRBV20-1|-|TRBJ1-2|-
CSAQGGNGYTF
TGCAGTGCGCAGGGAGGGAATGGCTACACCTTC
>12|TRBV7-2|few|TRBJ2-5|-
CASSKKLETQYF
TGTGCCAGCAGCAAAAAATTGGAGACCCAGTACTTC
>15|TRBV20-1|few|TRBJ1-5|TRBD1
CSARVKDRGIQPQHF
TGCAGTGCTAGAGTTAAGGACAGGGGGATTCAGCCCCAGCATTTT
>14|TRBV11-2|few|TRBJ1-5|-
CASSLQLGDQPQHF
TGTGCCAGCAGTTTACAGTTGGGGGATCAGCCCCAGCATTTT
>17|TRBV20-1|few|TRBJ2-3|-
CSASTHGRLWATDTQYF
TGCAGTGCCAGTACTCACGGCCGCCTCTGGGCCACAGATACGCAGTATTTT
>14|TRBV6-5|few|TRBJ1-2|TRBD1
CASSYGQGAFGYTF
TGTGCCAGCAGTTACGGACAGGGGGCTTTCGGCTACACCTTC
>13|TRBV5-5|-|TRBJ1-5|-
CASSLAVNQPQHF
TGTGCCAGCAGCTTGGCAGTAAATCAGCCCCAGCATTTT
>14|TRBV6-1|-|TRBJ1-1|TRBD1
CASSRQGGDTEAFF
TGTGCCAGCAGTCGACAGGGGGGGGACACTGAAGCTTTCTTT
>14|TRBV7-9|large|TRBJ1-6|-
CASSLGPGDSPLHF
TGTGCCAGCAGCTTAGGCCCGGGGGATTCACCCCTCCACTTT
>14|TRBV11-2|-|TRBJ2-2|-
CASSYSGNTGELFF
TGTGCCAGCAGTTACAGCGGGAACACCGGGGAGCTGTTTTTT
>12|TRBV12-3/TRBV12-4|-|TRBJ2-4|-
CASSLGWDFQYF
TGTGCCAGCAGTCTGGGATGGGATTTTCAGTACTTC
>16|TRBV10-2|once|TRBJ2-2|-
CASIQALGIGTGELFF
TGCGCCAGCATACAAGCTCTGGGTATCGGGACCGGGGAGCTGTTTTTT
>13|TRBV6-2/TRBV6-3|-|TRBJ2-7|TRBD1
CASSYSTGQGPYF
TGTGCCAGCAGTTACTCGACTGGACAGGGCCCGTACTTC
>14|TRBV24-1|few|TRBJ1-2|-
CATSQGPIDYGYTF
TGTGCCACCAGTCAGGGCCCAATCGACTATGGCTACACCTTC
>14|TRBV20-1|few|TRBJ2-7|TRBD2
CSARGLAVSYEQYF
TGCAGTGCTAGAGGACTAGCGGTTTCCTACGAGCAGTACTTC
>16|TRBV19|-|TRBJ2-1|TRBD2
CASSLSGREPYNEQFF
TGTGCCAGTAGTCTCTCTGGGAGGGAACCCTACAATGAGCAGTTCTTC
>15|TRBV10-1|few|TRBJ2-7|TRBD2
CASRPLAGGAYEQYF
TGCGCCAGCAGGCCTCTAGCGGGAGGTGCGTACGAGCAGTACTTC
>19|TRBV5-1|-|TRBJ1-1|-
CASRKSLTSQSNMNTEAFF
TGCGCCAGCCGAAAATCCCTTACGTCCCAAAGCAATATGAACACTGAAGCTTTCTTT
>15|TRBV27|-|TRBJ1-5|-
CASSTLPHDSQPQHF
TGTGCCAGCAGTACCCTGCCCCATGACAGTCAGCCCCAGCATTTT
>17|TRBV5-4|-|TRBJ2-5|-
CASSPGPTGTPQETQYF
TGTGCCAGCAGCCCGGGGCCAACGGGGACCCCGCAAGAGACCCAGTACTTC
>13|TRBV15|-|TRBJ2-2|-
CATSRDSAGELFF
TGTGCCACCAGCAGAGATTCGGCCGGGGAGCTGTTTTTT
>13|TRBV24-1|-|TRBJ1-2|-
CATSDQGHYGYTF
TGTGCCACCAGTGATCAAGGGCACTATGGCTACACCTTC
>14|TRBV19|-|TRBJ2-5|-
CASSISGEWETQYF
TGTGCCAGTAGTATATCGGGAGAGTGGGAGACCCAGTACTTC
>14|TRBV4-2|once|TRBJ2-1|-
CASSQDLSYNEQFF
TGTGCCAGCAGCCAAGATCTCTCTTACAATGAGCAGTTCTTC
>15|TRBV7-9|-|TRBJ2-3|-
CASSSGLGGADTQYF
TGTGCCAGCAGCTCCGGACTAGGGGGAGCAGATACGCAGTATTTT
>14|TRBV20-1|-|TRBJ1-5|-
CSAAQGGGPQPQHF
TGCAGTGCGGCACAGGGAGGGGGGCCTCAGCCCCAGCATTTT
>20|TRBV6-4|-|TRBJ1-2|TRBD1
CASSDSSGTGGPSYSGGYTF
TGTGCCAGCAGTGACTCGTCTGGGACAGGGGGGCCTTCCTACTCGGGAGGCTACACCTTC
>12|TRBV29-1|-|TRBJ1-2|-
CSVAHGYYGYTF
TGCAGCGTTGCCCACGGATACTATGGCTACACCTTC
>15|TRBV6-2/TRBV6-3|-|TRBJ2-7|-
CASSYRDAVLYEQYF
TGTGCCAGCAGTTACAGGGACGCCGTACTCTACGAGCAGTACTTC
>15|TRBV7-6|-|TRBJ2-7|-
CASSLAGTGYYEQYF
TGTGCCAGCAGCTTAGCCGGGACTGGATACTACGAGCAGTACTTC
>14|TRBV24-1|-|TRBJ1-2|-
CATSDSGLNYGYTF
TGTGCCACCAGTGATTCCGGCCTAAACTATGGCTACACCTTC
>15|TRBV28|once|TRBJ1-1|-
CASSPTWGQNTEAFF
TGTGCCAGCAGCCCCACATGGGGGCAGAACACTGAAGCTTTCTTT
>16|TRBV7-3|-|TRBJ2-1|-
CASSLRALSSYNEQFF
TGTGCCAGCAGCTTAAGGGCTCTGAGCTCCTACAATGAGCAGTTCTTC
>16|TRBV25-1|-|TRBJ2-5|-
CASSAAGDFWRETQYF
TGTGCCAGCAGTGCGGCAGGGGATTTTTGGAGAGAGACCCAGTACTTC